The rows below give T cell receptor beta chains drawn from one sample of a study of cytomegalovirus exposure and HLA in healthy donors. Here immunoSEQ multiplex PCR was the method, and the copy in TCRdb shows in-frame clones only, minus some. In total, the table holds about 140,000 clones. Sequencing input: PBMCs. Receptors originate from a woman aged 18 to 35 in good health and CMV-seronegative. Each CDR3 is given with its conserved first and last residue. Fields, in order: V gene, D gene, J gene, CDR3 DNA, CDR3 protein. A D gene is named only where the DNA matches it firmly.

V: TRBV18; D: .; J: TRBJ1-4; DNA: TGTGCCAGCTCACCGGGAGAAAATGAAAAACTGTTTTTT; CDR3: CASSPGENEKLFF
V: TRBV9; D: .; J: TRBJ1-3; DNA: TGTGCCAGCAGCGTAGACCTATTGGGCCTCGGAACGGGGAACACCATATATTTT; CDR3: CASSVDLLGLGTGNTIYF
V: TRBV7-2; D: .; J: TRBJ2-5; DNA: TGTGCCAGCAGCTTAGTGGCGGCCAGGGATCAAGAGACCCAGTACTTC; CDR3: CASSLVAARDQETQYF
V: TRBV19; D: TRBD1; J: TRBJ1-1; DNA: TGTGCCAGTAGTATCAGGGACAGATCCAAGAACACCGAAGCTTTCTTT; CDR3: CASSIRDRSKNTEAFF
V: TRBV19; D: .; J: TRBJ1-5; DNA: TGTGCCAGTAGTATACGCGGGGCCGGGGAGCCCCAGCATTTT; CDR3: CASSIRGAGEPQHF
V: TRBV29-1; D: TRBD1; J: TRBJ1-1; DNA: TGCAGCGTGACTACAGGGGGGGAAGCTTTCTTT; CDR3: CSVTTGGEAFF
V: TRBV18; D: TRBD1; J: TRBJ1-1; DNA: TGTGCCAGCTCACCTCAGACAGGGCGTAACACTGAAGCTTTCTTT; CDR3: CASSPQTGRNTEAFF
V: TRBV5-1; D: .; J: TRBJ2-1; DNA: TGCGCCAGCAGCTTGGCTATCGGCAATGAGCAGTTCTTC; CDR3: CASSLAIGNEQFF
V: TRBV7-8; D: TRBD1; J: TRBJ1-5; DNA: TGTGCCAGCAGCTTTGCCAGGGGGATGGATCAGCCCCAGCATTTT; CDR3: CASSFARGMDQPQHF
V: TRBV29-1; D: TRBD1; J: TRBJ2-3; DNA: TGCAGCGTCGCCCCCGGGACAGGGGGTCCAAATACGCAGTATTTT; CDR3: CSVAPGTGGPNTQYF
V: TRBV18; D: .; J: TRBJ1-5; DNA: TGTGCCAGCTCACCGACTCCTCTGAGGGGCAATCAGCCCCAGCATTTT; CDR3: CASSPTPLRGNQPQHF
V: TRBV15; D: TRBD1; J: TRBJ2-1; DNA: TGTGCCACCCGGCGGGGACAGGGGGCCGGGGTTGAGGACAATGAGCAGTTCTTC; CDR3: CATRRGQGAGVEDNEQFF
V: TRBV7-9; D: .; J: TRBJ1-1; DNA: TGTGCCAGCAGCCCCGGGGTCATGAACACTGAAGCTTTCTTT; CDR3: CASSPGVMNTEAFF